Below, one T cell receptor (beta chain) is given with its context. The sample comes from a study of OX40 agonist ivuxolimab in advanced cancers. Study summary: Six ivuxolimab dose levels, 0.01 to 10 mg/kg, were given intravenously every 2 weeks. Those enrolled were approximately 83% male, with a mean age of around 58 years and ages from about 20 to 79. A history of anti-PD-1, anti-PD-L1 or anti-CTLA-4 therapy was acceptable, and 40% had some.

The CDR3 contains 12 residues. V was clipped by 8 bases and J by 1 base, with 8 bases between them. Germline loops: CDR1 LNHDA, CDR2 SQIVND (reference sequence). TCRdb keeps only in-frame clones here, not all; method: immunoSEQ multiplex PCR. The table has 20,000 to 30,000 clones, just over 90% seen once; the top ten hold approximately 49%. The gene calls are TRBV19 and TRBJ1-1; weak D call: TRBD1 (6 bases). The sequences come from CD4+ or CD8+ T cells sorted from blood, collected in a trial of the OX40 agonist ivuxolimab. This receptor was identified in an adult with an advanced solid tumor such as melanoma, head and neck, liver or kidney cancer. The CDR3 here is CASLQGNTEAFF. CDR3 DNA sequence: TGTGCCAGTTTACAGGGGAACACTGAAGCTTTCTTT.